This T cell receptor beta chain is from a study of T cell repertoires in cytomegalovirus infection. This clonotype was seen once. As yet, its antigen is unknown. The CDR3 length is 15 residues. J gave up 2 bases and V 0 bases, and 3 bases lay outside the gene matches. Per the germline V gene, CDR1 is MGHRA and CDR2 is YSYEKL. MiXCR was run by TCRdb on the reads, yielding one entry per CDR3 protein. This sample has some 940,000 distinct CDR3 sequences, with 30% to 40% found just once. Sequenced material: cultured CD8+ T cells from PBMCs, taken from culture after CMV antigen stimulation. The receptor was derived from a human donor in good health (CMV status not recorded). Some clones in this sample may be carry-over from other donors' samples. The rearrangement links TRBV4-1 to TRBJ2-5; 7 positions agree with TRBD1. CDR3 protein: CASSQDRGQQETQYF. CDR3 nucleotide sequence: TGCGCCAGCAGCCAAGATCGGGGACAGCAAGAGACCCAGTACTTC.